The clone carrying this T cell receptor beta chain was picked up many times. This sample is part of a study of metastatic and nonmetastatic thyroid tumors. Germline CDR1 is LGHDT and CDR2 is YNNKEL (reference sequence). Trimming left V 1 base short and J 10 bases short, with 16 bases between. The length of the CDR3 is 14 residues. TCRdb re-processed the PCR reads through MiXCR. Among fewer than 100,000 clones listed, about 16% were seen once. Before thyroid surgery, none of the patients had received any treatment. The V call is TRBV3-1, the J call TRBJ1-1; TRBD1 might be the D (6 bases). The receptor was derived from a female donor with papillary thyroid cancer or a benign thyroid nodule (not recorded which). Some clones in this sample may be carry-over from other donors' samples. Material: blood. CDR3 in DNA: TGTGCCAGCAGCCAAGGTGGGACACCCGTACTAGCTTTCTTT. It specifies CASSQGGTPVLAFF.